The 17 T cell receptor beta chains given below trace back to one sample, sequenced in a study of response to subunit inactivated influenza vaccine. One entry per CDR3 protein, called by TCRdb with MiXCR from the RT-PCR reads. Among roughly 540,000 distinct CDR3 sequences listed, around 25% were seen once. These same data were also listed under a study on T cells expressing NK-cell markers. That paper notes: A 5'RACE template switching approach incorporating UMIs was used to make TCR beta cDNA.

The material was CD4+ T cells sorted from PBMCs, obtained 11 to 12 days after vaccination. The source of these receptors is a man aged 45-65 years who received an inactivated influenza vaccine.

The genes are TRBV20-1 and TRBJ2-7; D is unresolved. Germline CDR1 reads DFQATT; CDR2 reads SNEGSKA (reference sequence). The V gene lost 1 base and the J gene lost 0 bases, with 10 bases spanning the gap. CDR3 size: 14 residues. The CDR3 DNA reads TGCAGTGCTAGAGTTGGTGGTTACTCCTACGAGCAGTACTTC. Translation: CSARVGGYSYEQYF.

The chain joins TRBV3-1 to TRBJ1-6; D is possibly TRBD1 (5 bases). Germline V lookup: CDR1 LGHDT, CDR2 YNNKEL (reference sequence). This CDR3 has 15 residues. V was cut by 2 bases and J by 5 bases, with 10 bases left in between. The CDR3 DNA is TGTGCCAGCAGCCAACAACAGGAGAATAATTCACCCCTCCACTTT. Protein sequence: CASSQQQENNSPLHF.

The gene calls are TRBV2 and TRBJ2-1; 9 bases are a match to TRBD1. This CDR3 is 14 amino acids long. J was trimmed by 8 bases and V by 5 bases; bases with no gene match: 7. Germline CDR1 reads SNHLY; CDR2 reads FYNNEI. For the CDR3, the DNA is TGTGCCAGCAGTCGACCGGACAGGGGATATGAGCAGTTCTTC. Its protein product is CASSRPDRGYEQFF.

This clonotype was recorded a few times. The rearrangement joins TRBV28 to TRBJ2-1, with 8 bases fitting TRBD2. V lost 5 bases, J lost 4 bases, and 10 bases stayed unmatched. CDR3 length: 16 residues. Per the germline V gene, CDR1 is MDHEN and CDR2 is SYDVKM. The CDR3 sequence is CASSQYSGTPYNEQFF. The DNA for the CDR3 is TGTGCCAGCAGTCAATATAGCGGGACCCCATACAATGAGCAGTTCTTC.

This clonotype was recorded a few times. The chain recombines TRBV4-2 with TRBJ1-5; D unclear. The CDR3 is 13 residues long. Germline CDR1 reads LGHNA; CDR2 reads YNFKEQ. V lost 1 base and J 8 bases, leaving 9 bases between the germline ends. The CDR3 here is CASSQGLREPQHF. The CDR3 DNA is TGTGCCAGCAGCCAAGGACTAAGGGAGCCCCAGCATTTT.

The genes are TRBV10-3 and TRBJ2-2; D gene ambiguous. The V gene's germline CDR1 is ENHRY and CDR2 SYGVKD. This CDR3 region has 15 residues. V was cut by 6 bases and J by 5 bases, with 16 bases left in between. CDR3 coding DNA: TGTGCCATCAGACCCTCCAATTCGGATACCGGGGAGCTGTTTTTT. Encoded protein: CAIRPSNSDTGELFF.

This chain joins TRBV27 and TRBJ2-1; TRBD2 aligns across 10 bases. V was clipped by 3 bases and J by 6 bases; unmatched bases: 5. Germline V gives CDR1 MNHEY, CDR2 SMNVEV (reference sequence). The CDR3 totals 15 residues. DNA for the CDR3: TGTGCCAGCAGTTTTTCAAGCGGGGGGGCCAATGAGCAGTTCTTC. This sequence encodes CASSFSSGGANEQFF.

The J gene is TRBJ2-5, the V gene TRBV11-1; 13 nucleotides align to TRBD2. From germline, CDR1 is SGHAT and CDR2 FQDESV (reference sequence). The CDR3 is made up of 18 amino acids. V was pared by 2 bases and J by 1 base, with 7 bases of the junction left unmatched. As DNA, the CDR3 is TGTGCCAGCAGCTTACGGTTGAGGACTAGCGGGGGCCAAGAGACCCAGTACTTC. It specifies CASSLRLRTSGGQETQYF.

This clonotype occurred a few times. The CDR3 spells CASSIDPRKPQHF. CDR3 bases: TGTGCCAGTAGTATAGATCCCCGGAAGCCCCAGCATTTT. The gene calls are TRBV19 and TRBJ1-5; the D is unclear. The germline V and J ends were trimmed by 0 bases and 8 bases, with 8 bases remaining between them. Looked up from germline, CDR1 is LNHDA and CDR2 is SQIVND (reference sequence). CDR3 size: 13 residues.

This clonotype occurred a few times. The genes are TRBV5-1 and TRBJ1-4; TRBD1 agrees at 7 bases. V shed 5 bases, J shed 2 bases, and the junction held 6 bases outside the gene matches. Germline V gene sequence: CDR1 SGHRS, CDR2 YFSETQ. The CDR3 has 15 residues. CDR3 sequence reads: CASSSGTVTNEKLFF. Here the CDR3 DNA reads TGCGCCAGCAGTTCTGGGACAGTCACTAATGAAAAACTGTTTTTT. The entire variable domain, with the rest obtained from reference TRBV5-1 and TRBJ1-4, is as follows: KAGVTQTPRYLIKTRGQQVTLSCSPISGHRSVSWYQQTPGQGLQFLFEYFSETQRNKGNFPGRFSGRQFSNSRSEMNVSTLELGDSALYLCASSSGTVTNEKLFFGSGTQLSVL.

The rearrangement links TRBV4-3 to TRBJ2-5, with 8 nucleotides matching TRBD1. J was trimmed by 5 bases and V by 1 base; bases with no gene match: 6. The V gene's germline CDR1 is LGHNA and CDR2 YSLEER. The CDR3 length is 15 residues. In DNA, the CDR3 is TGCGCCAGCAGCCAAGTATACCGGGACAGGGAGACCCAGTACTTC. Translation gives CASSQVYRDRETQYF.

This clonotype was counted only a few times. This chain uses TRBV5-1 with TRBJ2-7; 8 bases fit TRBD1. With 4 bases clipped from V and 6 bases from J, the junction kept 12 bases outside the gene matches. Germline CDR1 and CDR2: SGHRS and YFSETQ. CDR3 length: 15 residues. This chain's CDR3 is CASSPRTGSLGEQYF. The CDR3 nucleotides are TGCGCCAGCAGCCCTAGGACAGGGAGCTTAGGCGAGCAGTACTTC.

The CDR3 reads CASGRTGPTGELFF. In DNA form, the CDR3 reads TGTGCCAGCGGGCGGACAGGGCCTACCGGGGAGCTGTTTTTT. The chain uses TRBV2 and TRBJ2-2; TRBD1 aligns across 8 bases. Per the germline V gene, CDR1 is SNHLY and CDR2 is FYNNEI. This CDR3 contains 14 residues. With 8 bases clipped from V and 5 bases from J, the junction kept 7 bases outside the gene matches.

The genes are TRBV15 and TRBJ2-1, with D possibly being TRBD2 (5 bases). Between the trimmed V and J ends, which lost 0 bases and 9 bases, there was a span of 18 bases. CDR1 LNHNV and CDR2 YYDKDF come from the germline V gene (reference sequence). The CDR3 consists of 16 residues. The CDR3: CATSRDLVGVGVEQFF. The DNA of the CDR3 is TGTGCCACCAGCAGAGATCTCGTGGGAGTAGGAGTTGAGCAGTTCTTC. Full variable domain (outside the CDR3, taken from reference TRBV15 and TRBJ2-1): DAMVIQNPRYQVTQFGKPVTLSCSQTLNHNVMYWYQQKSSQAPKLLFHYYDKDFNNEADTPDNFQSRRPNTSFCFLDIRSPGLGDTAMYLCATSRDLVGVGVEQFFGPGTRLTVL.

The CDR3 sequence: CASSYRRQGSSYEQYF. The CDR3 DNA is TGTGCCAGCAGTTACCGCCGACAGGGAAGCTCCTACGAGCAGTACTTC. The V and J genes are TRBV6-2 or TRBV6-3 and TRBJ2-7, with TRBD1 matching over 7 bases. The length of the CDR3 is 16 residues. The germline CDR1 and CDR2 sequences are MNHEY and SVGEGT. Trimming removed 2 bases from V and 0 bases from J; junction bases left unmatched: 7.

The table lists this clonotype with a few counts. This CDR3 is CASSMLLQGAREQYF. CDR3 coding DNA: TGTGCCAGCAGCATGCTACTGCAGGGGGCGCGAGAGCAGTACTTC. J is TRBJ2-7 and V is TRBV11-2; TRBD1 matches at 8 bases. Germline values: CDR1 SGHAT, CDR2 FQNNGV. This CDR3 has 15 amino acids. V lost 5 bases to trimming and J lost 7 bases; unmatched junction nucleotides: 13. The full variable domain, with the rest looked up from reference TRBV11-2 and TRBJ2-7, is EAGVAQSPRYKIIEKRQSVAFWCNPISGHATLYWYQQILGQGPKLLIQFQNNGVVDDSQLPKDRFSAERLKGVDSTLKIQPAKLEDSAVYLCASSMLLQGAREQYFGPGTRLTVT.

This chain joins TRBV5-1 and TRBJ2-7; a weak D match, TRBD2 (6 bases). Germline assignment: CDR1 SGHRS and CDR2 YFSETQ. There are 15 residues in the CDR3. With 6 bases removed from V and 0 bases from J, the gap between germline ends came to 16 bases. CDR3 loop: CASTPGLINSYEQYF. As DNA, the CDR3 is TGCGCCAGCACCCCGGGACTCATTAACTCCTACGAGCAGTACTTC.